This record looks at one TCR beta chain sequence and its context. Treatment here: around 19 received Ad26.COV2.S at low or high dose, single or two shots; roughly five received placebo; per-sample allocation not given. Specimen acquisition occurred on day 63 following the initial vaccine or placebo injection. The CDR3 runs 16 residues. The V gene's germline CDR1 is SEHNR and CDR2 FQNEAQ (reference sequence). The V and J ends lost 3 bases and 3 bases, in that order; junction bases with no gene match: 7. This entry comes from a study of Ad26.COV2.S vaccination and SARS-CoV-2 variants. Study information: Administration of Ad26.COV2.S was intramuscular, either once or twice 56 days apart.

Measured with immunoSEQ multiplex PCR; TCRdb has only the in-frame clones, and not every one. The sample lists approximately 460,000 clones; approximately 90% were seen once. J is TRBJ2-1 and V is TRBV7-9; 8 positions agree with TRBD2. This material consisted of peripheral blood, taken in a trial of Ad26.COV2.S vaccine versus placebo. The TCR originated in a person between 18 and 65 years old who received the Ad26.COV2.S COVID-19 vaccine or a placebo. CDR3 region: CASSLGAGAGYNEQFF. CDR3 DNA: TGTGCCAGCAGCTTGGGAGCGGGAGCGGGCTACAATGAGCAGTTCTTC.